Listed below are T cell receptor beta chains from one sample, sequenced in a study of blood T cells in healthy people across ages. Each CDR3 protein gets one entry after TCRdb re-called the 5' RACE reads with MiXCR. The table records roughly 560,000 distinct CDR3 sequences, about 24% of them present only once. The same sample was also studied in work on T cells of mothers and their children.

The specimen sequenced was blood. The source is a boy aged 5-17 years in good health. Both conserved end residues are part of each CDR3. A D gene is named only where the DNA matches it firmly. Clone sizes are given selectively: once, few, many, or a class where the clone is expanded.

v_call,clone_size,d_call,j_call,cdr3_nt,cdr3_aa
TRBV7-2,-,-,TRBJ1-2,TGTGCCAGCAGCTTAGTGGGGTTAGGGGGCTACACCTTC,CASSLVGLGGYTF
TRBV11-2,once,TRBD2,TRBJ2-3,TGTGCCAGCAGCTTAGCTAGCGGGGGGTACTCAGATACGCAGTATTTT,CASSLASGGYSDTQYF
TRBV12-3/TRBV12-4,-,-,TRBJ2-5,TGTGCCAGCACCAACAGACAGCAAACGTACCAAGAGACCCAGTACTTC,CASTNRQQTYQETQYF
TRBV7-9,-,TRBD1,TRBJ1-2,TGTGCCAGCAGCCCAGGAGGGACAGCCGCGAACTATGGCTACACCTTC,CASSPGGTAANYGYTF
TRBV6-2/TRBV6-3,-,TRBD2,TRBJ2-1,TGTGCCTGCAGTTACTCCCCTGCGGGAGGGATTTACAATGAGCAGTTCTTC,CACSYSPAGGIYNEQFF
TRBV4-3,-,TRBD1,TRBJ1-2,TGCGCCAGCAGCCAAGTCACGGGGACAGGTGGAGATGGCTACACCTTC,CASSQVTGTGGDGYTF
TRBV7-2,-,-,TRBJ2-5,TGTGCCAGCAGCCCTATAGCGGTCCAAGAGACCCAGTACTTC,CASSPIAVQETQYF
TRBV7-3,-,-,TRBJ2-2,TGTGCCAGCAGCGCGAAGAAATCCGGGGAGCTGTTTTTT,CASSAKKSGELFF
TRBV3-1,few,-,TRBJ2-7,TGTGCCAGCAGCCAAGACGCGACCACGCTGAACGAGCAGTACTTC,CASSQDATTLNEQYF
TRBV7-2,few,-,TRBJ2-5,TGTGCCAGCAGCTCCCAAAGGGGGTGGGAGACCCAGTACTTC,CASSSQRGWETQYF
TRBV12-3/TRBV12-4,-,-,TRBJ2-2,TGTGCCAGCGGTTCTGAGTCTTTAGACACCGGGGAGCTGTTTTTT,CASGSESLDTGELFF
TRBV6-2/TRBV6-3,many,-,TRBJ1-4,TGTGCCAGCAGTTACCGGCGGAAACTGTTTTTT,CASSYRRKLFF
TRBV13,-,-,TRBJ2-7,TGTGCCAGCAGCTTAGGCCCACGAGGGTCCTACGAGCAGTACTTC,CASSLGPRGSYEQYF
TRBV2,few,-,TRBJ2-5,TGTGCCAGCAGTGAAAACGGGGGGCCCGGGAAGACCCAGTACTTC,CASSENGGPGKTQYF
TRBV27,many,-,TRBJ1-2,TGTGCCAGCAGTTTATACGGGAGGAACTATGGCTACACCTTC,CASSLYGRNYGYTF
TRBV7-2,-,TRBD2,TRBJ2-1,TGTGCCAGCAGCCCCACTAGCGGGAGACGTGAGCAGTTCTTC,CASSPTSGRREQFF
TRBV7-2,-,TRBD1,TRBJ2-5,TGTGCCAGCAGCTTAGCCGGACAGGGACGACAAGAGACCCAGTACTTC,CASSLAGQGRQETQYF
TRBV20-1,few,-,TRBJ2-7,TGCAGTGCTCGAAGGGCTGGTTCCGAGCAGTACTTC,CSARRAGSEQYF
TRBV9,few,-,TRBJ2-3,TGTGCCAGCAGCGCCCCGTCCCAGCGGAGCACAGATACGCAGTATTTT,CASSAPSQRSTDTQYF
TRBV2,few,-,TRBJ2-7,TGTGCCAGCAGCATGGGGGTAACCTACGAGCAGTACTTC,CASSMGVTYEQYF
TRBV2,few,-,TRBJ2-5,TGTGCCAGCACGCAGGAGTACCAAGAGACCCAGTACTTC,CASTQEYQETQYF
TRBV24-1,many,-,TRBJ2-1,TGTGCCACCAGTGACCCGGGACTCTCAATGAAGCAGTTCTTC,CATSDPGLSMKQFF
TRBV7-8,-,-,TRBJ2-7,TGTGCCAGCAGCCTCCGCTCGGGCGAGCAGTACTTC,CASSLRSGEQYF
TRBV19,-,-,TRBJ1-5,TGTGCCAGTAGTGCCGGAAGGGGCACGCCCCAGCATTTT,CASSAGRGTPQHF
TRBV7-7,few,TRBD2,TRBJ2-5,TGTGCTAGCAGCTTAGCGGGGGGTTCCTACAATGAGCGGTTCTTC,CASSLAGGSYNERFF
TRBV6-1,-,-,TRBJ2-7,TGTGCCAGCACCGAGGGGCCGGTAGCTCGGGTACTCGAGCAGTACTTC,CASTEGPVARVLEQYF